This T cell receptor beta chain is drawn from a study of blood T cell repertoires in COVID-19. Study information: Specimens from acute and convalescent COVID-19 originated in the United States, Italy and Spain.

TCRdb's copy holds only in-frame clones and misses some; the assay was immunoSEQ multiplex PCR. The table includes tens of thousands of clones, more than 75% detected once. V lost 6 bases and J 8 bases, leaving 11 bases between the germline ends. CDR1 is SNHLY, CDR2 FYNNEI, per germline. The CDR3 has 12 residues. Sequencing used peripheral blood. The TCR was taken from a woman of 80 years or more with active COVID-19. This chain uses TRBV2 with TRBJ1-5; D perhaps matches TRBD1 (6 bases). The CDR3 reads CASRGEGEPQHF. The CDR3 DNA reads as TGTGCCAGCAGGGGGGAGGGGGAGCCCCAGCATTTT.